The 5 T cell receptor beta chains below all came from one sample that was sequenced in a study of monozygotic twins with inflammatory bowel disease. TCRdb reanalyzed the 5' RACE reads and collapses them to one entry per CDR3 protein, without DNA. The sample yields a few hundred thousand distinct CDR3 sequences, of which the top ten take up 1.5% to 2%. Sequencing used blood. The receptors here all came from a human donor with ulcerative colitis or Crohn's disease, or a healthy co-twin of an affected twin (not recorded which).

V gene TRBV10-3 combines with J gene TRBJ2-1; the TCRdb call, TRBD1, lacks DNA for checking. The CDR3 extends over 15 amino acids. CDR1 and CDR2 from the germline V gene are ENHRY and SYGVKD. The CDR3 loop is CAISESGTGGNEQFF.

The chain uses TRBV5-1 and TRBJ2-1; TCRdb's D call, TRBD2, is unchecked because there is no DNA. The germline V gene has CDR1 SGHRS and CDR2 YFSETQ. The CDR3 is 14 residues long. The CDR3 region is CASSRSGAPNEQFF.

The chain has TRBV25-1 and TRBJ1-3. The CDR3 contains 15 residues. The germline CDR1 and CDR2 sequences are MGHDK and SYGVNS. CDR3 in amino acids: CASSESGYSGNTIYF.

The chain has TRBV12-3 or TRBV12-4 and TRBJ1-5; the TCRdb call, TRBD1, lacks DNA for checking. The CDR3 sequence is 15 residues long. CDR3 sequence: CASTLGQGGLRPQHF.

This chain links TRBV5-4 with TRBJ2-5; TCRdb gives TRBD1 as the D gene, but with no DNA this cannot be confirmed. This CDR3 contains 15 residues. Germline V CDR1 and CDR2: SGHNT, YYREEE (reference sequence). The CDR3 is CASSSRTGGRETQYF.